One and the same sample provided the 9 T cell receptor beta chains below, sequenced in a study of cytomegalovirus exposure and HLA in healthy donors. Use of 60 Vbeta and 13 Jbeta primers characterized the PCR. Here immunoSEQ multiplex PCR was the method, and the copy in TCRdb shows in-frame clones only, minus some. Among 150,000 to 200,000 clones listed, 60% to 80% were seen once. Sequencing was done on a sample of PBMCs. The receptors originated from a man in his fifties or sixties in good health and CMV-seropositive.

The gene calls are TRBV7-8 and TRBJ2-2; 14 bases fit TRBD2. CDR1 and CDR2 (germline): SGHVS, FQNEAQ. The J segment lost 5 bases and the V segment lost 5 bases, leaving 13 bases of the junction unmatched. The CDR3 extends over 19 amino acids. The CDR3 is CASSPHRLAGGPQTGELFF. The CDR3 DNA is TGTGCCAGCAGCCCGCACCGACTAGCGGGGGGGCCACAGACCGGGGAGCTGTTTTTT.

This sequence joins TRBV5-1 and TRBJ1-4, with 9 bases lining up with TRBD1. CDR3 length equals 15 residues. The V gene end was trimmed by 3 bases and the J gene end by 2 bases; junction bases not matched to a gene: 2. CDR1 is SGHRS, CDR2 YFSETQ, per germline. The CDR3 region has the DNA TGCGCCAGCAGCTACAGGGGGCCCACTAATGAAAAACTGTTTTTT. It specifies CASSYRGPTNEKLFF.

In the case of this clone: Other DNA variants within this sample encode the same CDR3. V usage is TRBV9 and J usage is TRBJ1-3; 11 bases map to TRBD1. The CDR3 is made up of 16 amino acids. Trimming took 4 bases from V and 1 from J; bases not matched to a gene: 4. Germline V lookup: CDR1 SGDLS, CDR2 YYNGEE. This CDR3 is CASSKGQGGSGNTIYF. The DNA of the CDR3 is TGTGCCAGCAGCAAGGGACAGGGGGGGTCTGGAAACACCATATATTTT.

In DNA, the CDR3 is TGTGCCAGCAGCGAGCGCAATAATCAGCCCCAGCATTTT. It yields the protein CASSERNNQPQHF. The chain couples TRBV5-8 to TRBJ1-5; D is ambiguous. Germline CDR1 and CDR2: SGHTS and YDEGEE. The germline V and J ends were trimmed by 4 bases and 4 bases, with 9 bases remaining between them. The CDR3 spans 13 residues.

The rearrangement links TRBV4-1 to TRBJ1-1, with a weak D call TRBD1 (5 bases). Trimming left V 0 bases short and J 4 bases short, with 6 bases between. The CDR3 sequence is 13 residues long. In germline, CDR1 is MGHRA, CDR2 YSYEKL. The CDR3: CASSQEGLTEAFF. CDR3 sequence (DNA): TGCGCCAGCAGCCAAGAGGGACTCACTGAAGCTTTCTTT.

The chain combines TRBV7-3 with TRBJ2-5; 8 positions match TRBD2. The CDR3 contains 14 residues. Germline-derived CDR1 and CDR2 are SGHTA and FQGTGA. V lost 0 bases to trimming and J lost 5 bases; unmatched junction nucleotides: 2. DNA for the CDR3: TGTGCCAGCAGCTTAACCGGGAGGGGGGAGACCCAGTACTTC. This translates into CASSLTGRGETQYF.

The genes are TRBV10-1 and TRBJ1-2; 9 nucleotides align to TRBD1. CDR1 and CDR2 from the germline V gene are WNHNN and SYGVQD (reference sequence). Trimming cost V 8 bases and J 7 bases; bases outside gene matches: 14. The CDR3 length is 15 residues. The CDR3 DNA is TGCGCCAGCCGGGGATTGGACAGGGGTGACTGTGGCTACACCTTC. Translating gives CASRGLDRGDCGYTF.

The J gene is TRBJ1-1, the V gene TRBV5-1, with D perhaps TRBD1 (6 bases). CDR1 and CDR2 (germline): SGHRS, YFSETQ. Trimming pared 2 bases from V and 1 base from J, leaving 18 bases between. The length of the CDR3 is 17 residues. CDR3 residues: CASSLWGGGYPNTEAFF. The DNA of the CDR3 is TGCGCCAGCAGCTTATGGGGGGGCGGATACCCGAACACTGAAGCTTTCTTT.

V gene TRBV21-1 combines with J gene TRBJ2-7; TRBD1, the D gene given by the table, was not confirmed from the DNA. TRBV21-1 is an annotated pseudogene. This CDR3 is 16 amino acids long. For the CDR3, the DNA is TGTGCCAGCAGCGGAAAAGGAGGGGGCCCTCCCTACGAGCAGTACTTC. It is translated as CASSGKGGGPPYEQYF.